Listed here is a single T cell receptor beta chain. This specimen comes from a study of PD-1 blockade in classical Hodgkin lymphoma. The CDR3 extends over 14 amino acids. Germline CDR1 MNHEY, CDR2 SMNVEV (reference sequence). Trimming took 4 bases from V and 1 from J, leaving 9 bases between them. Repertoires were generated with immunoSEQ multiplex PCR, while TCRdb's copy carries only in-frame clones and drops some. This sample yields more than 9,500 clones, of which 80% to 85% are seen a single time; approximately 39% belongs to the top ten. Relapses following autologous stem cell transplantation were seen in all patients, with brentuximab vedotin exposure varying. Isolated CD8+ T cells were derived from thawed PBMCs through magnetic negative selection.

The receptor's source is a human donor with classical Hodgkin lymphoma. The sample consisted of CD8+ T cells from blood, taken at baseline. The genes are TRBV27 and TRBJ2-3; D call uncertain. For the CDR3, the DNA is TGTGCCAGCAGTTCAGGATCCGGCACAGATACGCAGTATTTT. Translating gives CASSSGSGTDTQYF.